This TCR beta chain was sequenced in a study of blood T cell repertoires in COVID-19. Study-level background: COVID-19 samples from acute and convalescent phases originated in the United States, Italy and Spain. PBMCs, B-cell-depleted T cells, or T cells were the source of the cDNA or gDNA that made up the material.

This CDR3 contains 13 residues. From germline, CDR1 is SEHNR and CDR2 FQNEAQ (reference sequence). V was clipped by 3 bases and J by 2 bases, with 6 bases between them. Per the study methods: Amplified reference gene primers provided the basis for estimating nucleated cell counts. Method: immunoSEQ multiplex PCR; TCRdb's copy keeps in-frame clones and lacks some. V and J calls and clone size are those listed in that table; D and trimming were worked out from the DNA. The table lists tens of thousands of clones, roughly 80% of them singletons, with roughly 20% in the top ten. Sequenced: peripheral blood. This clonotype originated in a woman older than 75 with acute or convalescent COVID-19. The rearrangement uses TRBV7-9 and TRBJ2-3, with D possibly TRBD1 on 5 matching bases. The chain's CDR3 is CASSLDNTDTQYF. CDR3 sequence (DNA): TGTGCCAGCAGCTTGGACAACACAGATACGCAGTATTTT.